Below are 8 T cell receptor beta chains sequenced from a single sample in a study of blood T cell repertoires in COVID-19. Sequenced by immunoSEQ multiplex PCR; TCRdb stores in-frame clones only, minus some. Of hundreds of thousands of clones listed, roughly 90% are singletons. Material for sequencing was PBMCs or T cells enriched from blood (not recorded which). These receptors were obtained from a woman in her thirties who had recovered from COVID-19.

This clone has a single count. The CDR3 reads CAISGPGQGLVEQYF. For the CDR3, the DNA is TGTGCCATCAGTGGACCTGGACAGGGTCTAGTCGAGCAGTACTTC. V gene TRBV10-3 combines with J gene TRBJ2-7; 8 bases line up with TRBD1. In germline, CDR1 is ENHRY, CDR2 SYGVKD. CDR3 size: 15 residues. Trimming at V came to 4 bases and at J to 6 bases, leaving 11 bases not matched to a gene.

The chain is built from TRBV5-6 and TRBJ2-2; perhaps TRBD2 as D (6 bases). Trimming removed 6 bases at V and 1 base at J, with 16 bases between. Germline V CDR1 and CDR2: SGHDT, YYEEEE. CDR3 size: 16 residues. CDR3: CASTPKGRLNTGELFF. For the CDR3, the DNA is TGTGCCAGCACCCCCAAAGGGAGGCTGAACACCGGGGAGCTGTTTTTT.

This chain joins TRBV11-2 and TRBJ1-6, with TRBD1 as a possible D gene (6 bases). V was trimmed by 5 bases and J by 7 bases, leaving 15 bases between them. CDR3 size: 15 residues. In germline, CDR1 is SGHAT, CDR2 FQNNGV. In DNA, the CDR3 is TGTGCCAGCAGCGGGGGACACCTCGGGAATTCACCCCTCCACTTT. It specifies CASSGGHLGNSPLHF.

This sequence joins TRBV20-1 and TRBJ2-7; D remains ambiguous. The germline CDR1 and CDR2 sequences are DFQATT and SNEGSKA (reference sequence). This CDR3 has 14 residues. With 3 bases removed from V and 0 bases from J, the gap between germline ends came to 12 bases. The CDR3: CSASGLNSSYEQYF. CDR3 bases: TGCAGTGCTAGTGGGCTGAACAGCTCCTACGAGCAGTACTTC.

V usage is TRBV4-1 and J usage is TRBJ2-3; 11 bases map to TRBD2. The CDR3 totals 16 residues. Germline loops: CDR1 MGHRA, CDR2 YSYEKL. Trimming at V came to 0 bases and at J to 1 base, leaving 0 bases not matched to a gene. In DNA form, the CDR3 reads TGCGCCAGCAGCCAAGAACTAGCGGGAGGCACAGATACGCAGTATTTT. This encodes CASSQELAGGTDTQYF.

In the case of this clone: One end of the junction does not line up with germline, which may come from a read error. The V call is TRBV7-7, the J call TRBJ1-4; 11 bases match TRBD1. Germline V CDR1 and CDR2: SSHAT, FNYEAQ (reference sequence). The CDR3 runs to 14 residues. The CDR3 coding sequence is TGTGCTAGCAGCCGGGGACAGGGGGACGAAAAACTGTTTTTT. Translating gives CASSRGQGDEKLFF.

This clone has only one observation. The rearrangement links TRBV19 to TRBJ1-2; 10 positions match TRBD1. After removal of 6 bases from V and 6 bases from J, the junction contained 10 bases not matched to a gene. The CDR3 consists of 15 residues. Germline V CDR1 and CDR2: LNHDA, SQIVND (reference sequence). The CDR3 reads CASRTHQTGGDGYTF. The CDR3 DNA follows: TGTGCCAGTAGGACTCATCAGACAGGGGGCGATGGCTACACCTTC.

This chain uses TRBV27 with TRBJ1-2; 9 bases match TRBD1. V gave up 5 bases and J gave up 2 bases; unmatched junction bases: 6. This CDR3 contains 15 residues. Germline CDR1 is MNHEY and CDR2 is SMNVEV (reference sequence). The CDR3 sequence: CASSLNGQGNYGYTF. DNA for the CDR3: TGTGCCAGCAGTCTCAATGGACAGGGGAACTATGGCTACACCTTC.